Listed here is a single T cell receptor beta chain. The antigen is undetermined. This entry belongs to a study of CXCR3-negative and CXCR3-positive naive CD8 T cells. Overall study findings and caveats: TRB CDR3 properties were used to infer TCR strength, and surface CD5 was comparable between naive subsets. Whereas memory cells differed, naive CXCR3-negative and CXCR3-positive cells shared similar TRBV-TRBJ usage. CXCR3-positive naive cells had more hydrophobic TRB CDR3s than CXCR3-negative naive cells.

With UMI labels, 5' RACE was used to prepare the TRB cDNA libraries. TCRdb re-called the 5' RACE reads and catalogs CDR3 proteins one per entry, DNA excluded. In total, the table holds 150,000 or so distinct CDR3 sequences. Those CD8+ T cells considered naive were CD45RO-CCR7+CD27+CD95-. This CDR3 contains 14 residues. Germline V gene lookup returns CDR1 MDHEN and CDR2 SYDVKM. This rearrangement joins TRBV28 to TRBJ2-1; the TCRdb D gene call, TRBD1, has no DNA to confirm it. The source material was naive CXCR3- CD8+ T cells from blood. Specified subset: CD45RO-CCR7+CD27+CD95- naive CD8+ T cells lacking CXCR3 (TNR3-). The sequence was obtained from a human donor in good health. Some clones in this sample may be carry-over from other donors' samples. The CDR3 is CASSASDRYNEQFF.